The 11 T cell receptor beta chains in this list originate from one sample, sequenced in a study of T cell responses to AZD1222 COVID-19 vaccine. Profiling relied on immunoSEQ multiplex PCR, and the TCRdb table lists in-frame clones only, not all of them. The data contain some 200,000 clones, approximately 95% of them singletons. The sequenced sample was peripheral blood, obtained on day 0 of AZD1222 vaccination. Receptors were obtained from an adult in good health.

V usage is TRBV10-3 and J usage is TRBJ2-1, with TRBD1 matching over 9 bases. CDR3 size: 15 residues. CDR1 ENHRY and CDR2 SYGVKD come from the germline V gene. V was pared by 4 bases and J by 3 bases, with 4 bases of the junction left unmatched. This CDR3 reads CAISADRGYYNEQFF. The CDR3 nucleotides read TGTGCCATCAGTGCCGACAGGGGGTACTACAATGAGCAGTTCTTC.

This clone was detected once. The chain is built from TRBV7-8 and TRBJ1-1; D is uncertain. The V gene's germline CDR1 is SGHVS and CDR2 FQNEAQ. The CDR3 extends over 14 amino acids. V dropped 0 bases and J dropped 0 bases, with 5 bases sitting between them. Here the CDR3 reads CASSLAGLNTEAFF. In DNA form, the CDR3 reads TGTGCCAGCAGCTTAGCAGGTCTGAACACTGAAGCTTTCTTT.

This sequence joins TRBV6-5 and TRBJ2-5, with D hard to call. CDR1 and CDR2 from the germline V gene are MNHEY and SVGAGI. This CDR3 contains 15 residues. The V and J ends lost 8 bases and 2 bases respectively, with 18 bases between them. CDR3 DNA: TGTGCCAGCGGAACCCAACAGTTCCTACAAGAGACCCAGTACTTC. This gives the protein CASGTQQFLQETQYF.

The DNA for the CDR3 is TGTGCCAGCAGTGAAGCGTTAACTAGCACAGATACGCAGTATTTT. The encoded protein is CASSEALTSTDTQYF. The chain carries TRBV2 and TRBJ2-3, with no clear D. V dropped 0 bases and J dropped 0 bases, with 7 bases sitting between them. Germline V gives CDR1 SNHLY, CDR2 FYNNEI. The CDR3 is 15 amino acids.

The chain employs TRBV4-1 and TRBJ2-1, with 8 bases aligning to TRBD2. Trimming at V came to 0 bases and at J to 6 bases, leaving 7 bases not matched to a gene. Germline lookup yields CDR1 MGHRA and CDR2 YSYEKL. CDR3 length: 16 amino acids. The CDR3 DNA sequence: TGCGCCAGCAGCCAAGATGCGACTAGCGCGGTCAATGAGCAGTTCTTC. It encodes CASSQDATSAVNEQFF.

This clone was recorded only once. The J gene is TRBJ1-1, the V gene TRBV18; 8 bases fit TRBD1. V dropped 0 bases and J dropped 6; count of bases not matched to a gene: 6. Per germline, CDR1 KGHSH and CDR2 LQKENI. The CDR3 is 15 amino acids. CDR3 region: CASSPPLDRGAEAFF. The CDR3 nucleotides are TGTGCCAGCTCACCACCCCTCGACAGGGGCGCTGAAGCTTTCTTT. The full variable domain, its missing parts supplied by reference TRBV18 and TRBJ1-1, is NAGVMQNPRHLVRRRGQEARLRCSPMKGHSHVYWYRQLPEEGLKFMVYLQKENIIDESGMPKERFSAEFPKEGPSILRIQQVVRGDSAAYFCASSPPLDRGAEAFFGQGTRLTVV.

The chain joins TRBV2 to TRBJ1-1; D might be TRBD1 (6 bases). Germline V gene sequence: CDR1 SNHLY, CDR2 FYNNEI. The V end lost 7 bases, the J end lost 5 bases, and 11 bases lay between the germline ends. The CDR3 has 12 residues. This CDR3 is CASTQGQTEAFF. In DNA form, the CDR3 reads TGTGCCAGCACCCAAGGACAGACTGAAGCTTTCTTT.

This chain uses TRBV5-1 with TRBJ2-7, with 7 nucleotides matching TRBD1. V was pared by 2 bases and J by 1 base, with 6 bases of the junction left unmatched. The CDR3 length is 15 residues. Germline V gene data show CDR1 as SGHRS and CDR2 as YFSETQ. CDR3 coding DNA: TGCGCCAGCAGCTTACAGGGACAGAAGTCCTACGAGCAGTACTTC. This encodes CASSLQGQKSYEQYF.

The chain links TRBV29-1 to TRBJ2-1, with D unclear. This CDR3 has 14 residues. Germline lookup yields CDR1 SQVTM and CDR2 ANQGSEA. Trimming left V 6 bases short and J 5 bases short, with 17 bases between. As DNA, the CDR3 is TGCAGCGTCCCCTCCGGAAGCTTTGACAATGAGCAGTTCTTC. Translating gives CSVPSGSFDNEQFF.

The genes are TRBV15 and TRBJ1-1; D perhaps matches TRBD1 (5 bases). V was clipped by 0 bases and J by 3 bases, with 11 bases between them. This CDR3 comprises 15 residues. Germline CDR1 LNHNV, CDR2 YYDKDF (reference sequence). CDR3 amino acids: CATSRDGGDHTEAFF. The CDR3 nucleotides are TGTGCCACCAGCAGAGATGGGGGGGATCACACTGAAGCTTTCTTT.

This clone is termed medium-sized. This chain links TRBV3-1 (or the pseudogene TRBV3-2) with TRBJ1-2, with TRBD1 matching 10 bases. The CDR3 sequence is 15 residues long. The V gene end was trimmed by 6 bases and the J gene end by 4 bases; junction bases not matched to a gene: 8. Germline V gives CDR1 LGHDT, CDR2 YNNKEL (reference sequence). The CDR3 loop is CASSDGTGDSYGYTF. The CDR3 bases are TGTGCCAGCAGTGACGGGACAGGGGATTCCTATGGCTACACCTTC.